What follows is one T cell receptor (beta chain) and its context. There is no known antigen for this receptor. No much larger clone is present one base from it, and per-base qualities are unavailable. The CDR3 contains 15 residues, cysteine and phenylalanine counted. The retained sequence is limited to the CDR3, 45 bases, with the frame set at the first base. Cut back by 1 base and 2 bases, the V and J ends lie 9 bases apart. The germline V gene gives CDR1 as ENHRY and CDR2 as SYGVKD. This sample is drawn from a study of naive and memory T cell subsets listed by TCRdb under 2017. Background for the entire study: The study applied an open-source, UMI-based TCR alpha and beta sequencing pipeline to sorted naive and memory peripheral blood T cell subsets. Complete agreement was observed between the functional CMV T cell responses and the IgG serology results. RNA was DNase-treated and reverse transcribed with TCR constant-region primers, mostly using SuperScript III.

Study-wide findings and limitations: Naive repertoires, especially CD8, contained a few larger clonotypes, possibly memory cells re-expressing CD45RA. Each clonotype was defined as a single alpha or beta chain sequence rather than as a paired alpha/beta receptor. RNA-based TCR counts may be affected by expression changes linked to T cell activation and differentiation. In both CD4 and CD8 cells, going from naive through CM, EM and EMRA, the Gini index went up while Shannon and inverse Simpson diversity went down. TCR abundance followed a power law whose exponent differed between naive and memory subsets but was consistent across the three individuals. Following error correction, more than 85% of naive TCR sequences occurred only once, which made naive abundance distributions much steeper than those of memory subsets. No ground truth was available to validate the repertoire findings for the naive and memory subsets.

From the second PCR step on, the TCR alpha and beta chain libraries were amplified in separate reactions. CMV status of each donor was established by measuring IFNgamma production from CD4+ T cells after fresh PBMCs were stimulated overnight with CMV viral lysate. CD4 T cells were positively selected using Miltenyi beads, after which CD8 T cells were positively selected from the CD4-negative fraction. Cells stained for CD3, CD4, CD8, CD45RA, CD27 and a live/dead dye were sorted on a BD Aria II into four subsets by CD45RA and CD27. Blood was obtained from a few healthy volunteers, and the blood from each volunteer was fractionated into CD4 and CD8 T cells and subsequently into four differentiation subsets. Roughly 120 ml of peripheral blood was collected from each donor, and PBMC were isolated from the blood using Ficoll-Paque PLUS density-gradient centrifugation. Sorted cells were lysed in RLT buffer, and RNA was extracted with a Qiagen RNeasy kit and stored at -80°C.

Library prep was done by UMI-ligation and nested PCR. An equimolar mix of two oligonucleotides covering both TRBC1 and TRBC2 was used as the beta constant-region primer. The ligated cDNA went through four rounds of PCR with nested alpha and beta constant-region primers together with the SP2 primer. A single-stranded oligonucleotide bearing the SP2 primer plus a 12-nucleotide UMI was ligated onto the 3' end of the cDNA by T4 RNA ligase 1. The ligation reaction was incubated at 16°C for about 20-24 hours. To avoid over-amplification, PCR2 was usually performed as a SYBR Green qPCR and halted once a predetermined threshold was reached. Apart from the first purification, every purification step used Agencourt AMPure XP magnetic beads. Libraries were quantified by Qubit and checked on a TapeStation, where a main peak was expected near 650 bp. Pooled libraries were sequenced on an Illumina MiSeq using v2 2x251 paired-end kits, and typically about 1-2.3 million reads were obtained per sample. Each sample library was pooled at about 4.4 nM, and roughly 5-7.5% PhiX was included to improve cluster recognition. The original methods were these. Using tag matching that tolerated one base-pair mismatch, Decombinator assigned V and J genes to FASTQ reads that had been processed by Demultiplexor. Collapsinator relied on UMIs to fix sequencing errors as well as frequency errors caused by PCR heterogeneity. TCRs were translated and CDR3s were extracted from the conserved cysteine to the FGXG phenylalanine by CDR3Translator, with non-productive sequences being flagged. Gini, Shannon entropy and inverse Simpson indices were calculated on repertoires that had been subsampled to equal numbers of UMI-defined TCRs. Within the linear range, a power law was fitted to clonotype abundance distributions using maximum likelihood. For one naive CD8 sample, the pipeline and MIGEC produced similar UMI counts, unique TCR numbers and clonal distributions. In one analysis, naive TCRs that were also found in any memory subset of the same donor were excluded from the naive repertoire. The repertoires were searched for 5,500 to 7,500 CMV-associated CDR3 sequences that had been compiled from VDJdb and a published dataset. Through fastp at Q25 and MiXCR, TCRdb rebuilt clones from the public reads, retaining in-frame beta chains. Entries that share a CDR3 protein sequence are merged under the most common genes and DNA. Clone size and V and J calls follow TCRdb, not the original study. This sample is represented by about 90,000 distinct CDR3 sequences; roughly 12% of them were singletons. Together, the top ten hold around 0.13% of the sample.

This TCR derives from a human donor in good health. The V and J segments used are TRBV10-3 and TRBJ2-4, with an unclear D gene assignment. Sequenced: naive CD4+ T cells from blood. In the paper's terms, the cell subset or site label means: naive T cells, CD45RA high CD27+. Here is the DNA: TGTGCCATCAGTGAGTTCGAGGCTTCCAAAAACATTCAGTACTTC. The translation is CAISEFEASKNIQYF.